The 17 T cell receptor beta chains listed next were all sequenced from one sample in a study of identical twins. TCRdb ran MiXCR on the 5' RACE reads and lists one entry per CDR3 protein. Among 1.5 million or so distinct CDR3 sequences listed, about 32% were seen once. Sequenced sample: cord blood. The receptors originated from a newborn girl in good health.

This clonotype was seen more than once but under ten times. The chain uses TRBV5-1 and TRBJ1-5; TRBD1 matches at 7 bases. J gave up 3 bases and V 0 bases, and 3 bases lay outside the gene matches. The CDR3 sequence is 15 residues long. Per the germline V gene, CDR1 is SGHRS and CDR2 is YFSETQ. The CDR3 DNA reads TGCGCCAGCAGCTTGGAGACAGGGTTCAATCAGCCCCAGCATTTT. Protein: CASSLETGFNQPQHF.

This clonotype has at least ten counts. V usage is TRBV7-9 and J usage is TRBJ2-3, with D possibly being TRBD2 (6 bases). Trimming shortened V by 1 base and J by 0 bases, and 11 bases separated the two germline ends. Germline-derived CDR1 and CDR2 are SEHNR and FQNEAQ (reference sequence). The CDR3 totals 16 residues. In DNA form, the CDR3 reads TGTGCCAGCAGCTTAGAAGGGCTAGCGAGCACAGATACGCAGTATTTT. Encoded protein: CASSLEGLASTDTQYF. Full variable domain (remainder filled in from reference TRBV7-9 and TRBJ2-3): DTGVSQNPRHKITKRGQNVTFRCDPISEHNRLYWYRQTLGQGPEFLTYFQNEAQLEKSRLLSDRFSAERPKGSFSTLEIQRTEQGDSAMYLCASSLEGLASTDTQYFGPGTRLTVL.

CDR3 loop: CASSSRQGQYEQYF. As DNA, the CDR3 is TGCGCCAGCAGCAGTCGACAGGGTCAATACGAGCAGTACTTC. V usage is TRBV5-1 and J usage is TRBJ2-7; 7 bases fit TRBD1. The V and J ends lost 4 bases and 4 bases, in that order; junction bases with no gene match: 8. The CDR3 contains 14 residues. Germline assignment: CDR1 SGHRS and CDR2 YFSETQ. Variable domain in full (rest from reference TRBV5-1 and TRBJ2-7): KAGVTQTPRYLIKTRGQQVTLSCSPISGHRSVSWYQQTPGQGLQFLFEYFSETQRNKGNFPGRFSGRQFSNSRSEMNVSTLELGDSALYLCASSSRQGQYEQYFGPGTRLTVT.

Notes on this clonotype: An end of the junction differs from the germline gene, which may be a read error. This chain connects TRBV5-1 to TRBJ2-3; D remains ambiguous. Per germline, CDR1 SGHRS and CDR2 YFSETQ. This CDR3 is built from 14 residues. This CDR3 reads CTSSLASLTDTQYF. In nucleotides, the CDR3 is TGCACCAGCAGCTTGGCCTCCCTCACAGATACGCAGTATTTT.

CDR3 DNA sequence: TGCGCCAGCAGCTTGGCCTGGGACGGGGAGCTGTTTTTT. Translated: CASSLAWDGELFF. The chain employs TRBV5-1 and TRBJ2-2, with unresolved D. Germline CDR1 and CDR2: SGHRS and YFSETQ. Trimming took off 0 bases at V and 7 bases at J, with 7 bases between the two ends. The CDR3 runs to 13 residues.

This clonotype was counted a few times. The chain recombines TRBV11-2 with TRBJ2-5; 16 positions match TRBD2. J was trimmed by 4 bases and V by 5 bases; bases with no gene match: 7. This CDR3 is 17 amino acids long. The germline gives CDR1 SGHAT, CDR2 FQNNGV. DNA for the CDR3: TGTGCCAGCAGCCCGGGACTAGCGGGAGGGCAGGGAGAGACCCAGTACTTC. Protein sequence: CASSPGLAGGQGETQYF.

The rearrangement joins TRBV9 to TRBJ2-3; TRBD2 agrees at 9 bases. Trimming took 4 bases from V and 5 from J; bases not matched to a gene: 11. Germline V gene data show CDR1 as SGDLS and CDR2 as YYNGEE. The CDR3 loop spans 16 amino acids. CDR3 sequence (DNA): TGTGCCAGCAGCCGAGCTCCAGCGGGAGGTGAAGATACGCAGTATTTT. As protein: CASSRAPAGGEDTQYF. Using reference TRBV9 and TRBJ2-3 for the parts outside the CDR3, the full variable domain is DSGVTQTPKHLITATGQRVTLRCSPRSGDLSVYWYQQSLDQGLQFLIQYYNGEERAKGNILERFSAQQFPDLHSELNLSSLELGDSALYFCASSRAPAGGEDTQYFGPGTRLTVL.

This clonotype appeared a few times. The V call is TRBV7-2, the J call TRBJ2-6; D might be TRBD1 (6 bases). CDR1 is SGHTA, CDR2 FQGNSA, per germline. The ends were cut back, 5 bases at V and 5 bases at J, with 13 bases in the middle. This CDR3 spans 15 amino acids. In DNA form, the CDR3 reads TGTGCCAGCAGCCTGGACAGCTCACGGGCCAACGTCCTGACTTTC. Amino acid sequence: CASSLDSSRANVLTF.

The chain employs TRBV20-1 and TRBJ1-2, with 8 bases identical to TRBD1. The CDR3 length is 13 residues. Looked up from germline, CDR1 is DFQATT and CDR2 is SNEGSKA (reference sequence). J lost 4 bases, V lost 2 bases, and 3 bases had no gene match. CDR3 sequence reads: CSARSTGGYGYTF. The CDR3 DNA reads TGCAGTGCTAGATCAACAGGGGGCTATGGCTACACCTTC.

Note on this clonotype: The junction departs from the called germline gene at one end, perhaps through a read error. V usage is TRBV10-3 and J usage is TRBJ1-2; D is unresolved. Germline CDR1 is ENHRY and CDR2 is SYGVKD. The CDR3 totals 12 residues. CDR3 DNA: TGTGCCATCAGTGAGGATAACTGTGGCTACACCTTC. Residues: CAISEDNCGYTF.

This clonotype was seen only once. The rearrangement uses TRBV12-3 or TRBV12-4 and TRBJ2-7, with D possibly being TRBD1 or TRBD2 (5 bases each). V shed 3 bases and J shed 7 bases, with 22 bases lying between them. This CDR3 contains 16 residues. The CDR3 spells CASSFFRGELNNEQYF. The CDR3 bases are TGTGCCAGCAGTTTTTTTCGGGGCGAGCTGAACAATGAGCAGTACTTC.

This clonotype was picked up a small number of times. The gene calls are TRBV7-2 and TRBJ1-5; no clear D gene. Germline V CDR1 and CDR2: SGHTA, FQGNSA. The CDR3 contains 14 residues. Trimming removed 1 base from V and 0 bases from J, with 4 bases in between. In nucleotides, the CDR3 is TGTGCCAGCAGCTTAGAACCTAGCAATCAGCCCCAGCATTTT. As protein: CASSLEPSNQPQHF.

This chain links TRBV29-1 with TRBJ2-7; 10 bases line up with TRBD1. V shed 7 bases and J 2 bases; nucleotides not matched to a gene: 11. Per germline, CDR1 SQVTM and CDR2 ANQGSEA. This CDR3 contains 15 residues. The CDR3 loop is CSAVGADRGTYEQYF. CDR3 in DNA: TGCAGCGCCGTGGGGGCGGACAGGGGGACCTACGAGCAGTACTTC.

The chain links TRBV5-1 to TRBJ2-5, with D maybe TRBD2 (6 bases). The ends were cut back, 0 bases at V and 5 bases at J, with 14 bases in the middle. This CDR3 has 15 amino acids. CDR1 and CDR2 (germline): SGHRS, YFSETQ. CDR3 nucleotide sequence: TGCGCCAGCAGCTTGGCCCTACCGGGGAGGGAGACCCAGTACTTC. This encodes CASSLALPGRETQYF. The whole variable domain, remainder taken from reference TRBV5-1 and TRBJ2-5, is KAGVTQTPRYLIKTRGQQVTLSCSPISGHRSVSWYQQTPGQGLQFLFEYFSETQRNKGNFPGRFSGRQFSNSRSEMNVSTLELGDSALYLCASSLALPGRETQYFGPGTRLLVL.

In this sample, this clonotype turned up a few times. The chain combines TRBV12-3 or TRBV12-4 with TRBJ1-2; TRBD1 matches at 8 bases. The V segment lost 3 bases and the J segment 1 base; nucleotides outside the gene matches: 13. This CDR3 has 18 residues. The CDR3 is CASSFLAIQGASNYGYTF. CDR3 in DNA: TGTGCCAGCAGTTTTCTAGCTATTCAGGGGGCGAGTAACTATGGCTACACCTTC.

V is TRBV3-1 and J is TRBJ2-1; D is perhaps TRBD2 (6 bases). The V gene's germline CDR1 is LGHDT and CDR2 YNNKEL (reference sequence). Trimming removed 3 bases from V and 5 bases from J, with 17 bases in between. This CDR3 contains 16 residues. CDR3 loop: CASSQWGDRLNNEQFF. CDR3 sequence (DNA): TGTGCCAGCAGCCAGTGGGGGGACCGCCTAAACAATGAGCAGTTCTTC.

This clonotype was recorded at least ten times. The genes are TRBV10-3 and TRBJ2-4; either TRBD1 or TRBD2 may supply D (6 bases each). Germline assignment: CDR1 ENHRY and CDR2 SYGVKD. V was cut by 10 bases and J by 0 bases, with 13 bases left in between. CDR3 length equals 14 residues. CDR3 in DNA: TGTGCCACTAGGGGGGATAGAGCCAAAAACATTCAGTACTTC. Translation: CATRGDRAKNIQYF.